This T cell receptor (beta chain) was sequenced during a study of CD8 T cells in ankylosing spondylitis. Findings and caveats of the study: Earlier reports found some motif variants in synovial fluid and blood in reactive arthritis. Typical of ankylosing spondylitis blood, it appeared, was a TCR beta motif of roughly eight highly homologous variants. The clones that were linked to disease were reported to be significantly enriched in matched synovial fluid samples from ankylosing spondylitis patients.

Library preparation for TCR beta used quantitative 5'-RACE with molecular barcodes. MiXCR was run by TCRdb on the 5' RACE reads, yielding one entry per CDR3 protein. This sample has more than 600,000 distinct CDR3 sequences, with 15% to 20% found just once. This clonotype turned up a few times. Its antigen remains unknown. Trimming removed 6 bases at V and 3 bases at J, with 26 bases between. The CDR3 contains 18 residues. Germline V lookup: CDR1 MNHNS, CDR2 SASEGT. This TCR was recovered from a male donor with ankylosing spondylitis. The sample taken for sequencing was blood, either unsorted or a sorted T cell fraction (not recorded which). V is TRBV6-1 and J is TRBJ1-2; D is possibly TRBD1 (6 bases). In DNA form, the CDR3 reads TGTGCCAGCAGGTCGGGACCGGGACATCAGGGAGGTGACTATGGCTACACCTTC. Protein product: CASRSGPGHQGGDYGYTF.